This entry lists 23 T cell receptor beta chains sequenced from one sample in a study of chemoradiotherapy in HPV16-positive cancers. Here immunoSEQ multiplex PCR was the method, and the copy in TCRdb shows in-frame clones only, minus some. Of tens of thousands of clones in the sample, approximately 92% were seen once. Sample: blood, taken from a patient who underwent chemoradiotherapy. The receptors derive from a human donor with HPV-associated anogenital cancer.

The rearrangement uses TRBV6-5 and TRBJ1-1, with D unclear. Germline CDR1 MNHEY, CDR2 SVGAGI. The germline V and J ends were trimmed by 7 bases and 0 bases, with 15 bases remaining between them. The CDR3 spans 15 residues. CDR3 in amino acids: CASKMGSNMNTEAFF. The CDR3 coding sequence is TGTGCCAGCAAGATGGGGTCGAATATGAACACTGAAGCTTTCTTT.

The V call is TRBV9, the J call TRBJ2-3, with D possibly being TRBD2 (5 bases). Germline V lookup: CDR1 SGDLS, CDR2 YYNGEE. The CDR3 consists of 15 residues. V was shortened by 0 bases and J by 0 bases, with 8 bases between the two germline ends. The CDR3 coding sequence is TGTGCCAGCAGCGTAGCTTCGGGGAGCACAGATACGCAGTATTTT. This codes for CASSVASGSTDTQYF.

V and J are TRBV4-3 and TRBJ2-5; 10 nucleotides align to TRBD1. Losses at the gene ends were 3 bases for V and 7 bases for J; bases not matched to a gene: 8. The CDR3 extends over 15 amino acids. Looked up from germline, CDR1 is LGHNA and CDR2 is YSLEER. The CDR3: CASSHGTGAWGTQYF. DNA of the CDR3: TGCGCCAGCAGCCATGGGACAGGGGCTTGGGGGACCCAGTACTTC.

The chain combines TRBV5-4 with TRBJ2-2, with 9 bases that match TRBD1. The CDR3 runs to 15 residues. The trim removed 5 bases at V and 2 bases at J, leaving 4 bases unmatched. The germline V gene has CDR1 SGHNT and CDR2 YYREEE (reference sequence). CDR3 sequence reads: CASSSGQGNTGELFF. The CDR3 DNA follows: TGTGCCAGCAGTTCGGGACAGGGAAACACCGGGGAGCTGTTTTTT. Full variable domain (outside the CDR3, taken from reference TRBV5-4 and TRBJ2-2): ETGVTQSPTHLIKTRGQQVTLRCSSQSGHNTVSWYQQALGQGPQFIFQYYREEENGRGNFPPRFSGLQFPNYSSELNVNALELDDSALYLCASSSGQGNTGELFFGEGSRLTVL.

The chain employs TRBV4-3 and TRBJ1-2; D gene ambiguous. Germline CDR1 LGHNA, CDR2 YSLEER. Deletions cut 0 bases from V and 4 bases from J, with 18 bases between. This CDR3 region has 17 residues. This chain's CDR3 is CASSQEAQVRTAYGYTF. The CDR3, as DNA: TGCGCCAGCAGCCAAGAGGCGCAGGTCAGGACCGCCTATGGCTACACCTTC.

V is TRBV6-5 and J is TRBJ2-7; a weak D match, TRBD1 (6 bases). Trimming pared 0 bases from V and 3 bases from J, leaving 9 bases between. Germline V CDR1 and CDR2: MNHEY, SVGAGI. The CDR3 has 14 amino acids. The CDR3, as DNA: TGTGCCAGCAGTTACTCAGGGGGTTTCTACGAGCAGTACTTC. Its translation: CASSYSGGFYEQYF.

The rearrangement uses TRBV29-1 and TRBJ2-5, with D unclear. Germline-derived CDR1 and CDR2 are SQVTM and ANQGSEA. This CDR3 is built from 12 residues. Trimming removed 2 bases at V and 4 bases at J, with 8 bases between. Here the CDR3 reads CSVERVGETQYF. The CDR3 DNA follows: TGCAGCGTTGAAAGGGTTGGAGAGACCCAGTACTTC.

The genes are TRBV7-8 and TRBJ2-7; D is ambiguous. In germline, CDR1 is SGHVS, CDR2 FQNEAQ. The CDR3 totals 11 residues. Trimming cost V 3 bases and J 4 bases, with 4 bases left between them. DNA of the CDR3: TGTGCCAGCAGCTTGGAATACGAGCAGTACTTC. Amino acids: CASSLEYEQYF.

The chain joins TRBV30 to TRBJ1-5; 8 bases match TRBD1. This CDR3 is built from 13 residues. The V gene end was trimmed by 4 bases and the J gene end by 5 bases; junction bases not matched to a gene: 4. Per germline, CDR1 GTSNPN and CDR2 SVGIG (reference sequence). As DNA, the CDR3 is TGTGCCTGGACTCAGACAGGGGATCAGCCCCAGCATTTT. Its translation: CAWTQTGDQPQHF.

The chain uses TRBV7-6 and TRBJ2-3; D unresolved. V was trimmed by 3 bases and J by 1 base, leaving 8 bases between them. The CDR3 runs 14 residues. Germline V CDR1 and CDR2: SGHVS, FNYEAQ. In DNA form, the CDR3 reads TGTGCCAGCAGCTTGGAAGGTGGCACAGATACGCAGTATTTT. Translated, it gives CASSLEGGTDTQYF.

Only one count was recorded for this clone. V usage is TRBV19 and J usage is TRBJ1-3; no clear D gene. Germline values: CDR1 LNHDA, CDR2 SQIVND (reference sequence). Trimming took 6 bases from V and 1 from J, leaving 13 bases between them. The CDR3 is 15 amino acids. The CDR3 sequence is CASRESSQSGNTIYF. DNA of the CDR3: TGTGCCAGTAGGGAGTCTTCGCAGTCTGGAAACACCATATATTTT.

V is TRBV7-9 and J is TRBJ1-2; D is perhaps TRBD1 (5 bases). This CDR3 is built from 14 residues. In germline, CDR1 is SEHNR, CDR2 FQNEAQ (reference sequence). V lost 5 bases and J lost 5, with 15 bases in between. CDR3 bases: TGTGCCAGCAGCGGTGGGGCGTCGCCATATGGCTACACCTTC. It encodes CASSGGASPYGYTF.

In this sample, this clone turned up once. The chain joins TRBV13 to TRBJ1-6, with D unresolved. In germline, CDR1 is PRHDT, CDR2 FYEKMQ (reference sequence). The V end was cut by 3 bases, the J end by 4 bases, with 10 bases between. This CDR3 spans 15 amino acids. This CDR3 is CASSFGGSYNSPLHF. CDR3 nucleotides: TGTGCCAGCAGCTTCGGAGGCAGTTATAATTCACCCCTCCACTTT.

This clone appeared a single time. The rearrangement joins TRBV7-2 to TRBJ2-7; D gene unclear. The germline V gene has CDR1 SGHTA and CDR2 FQGNSA. V was shortened by 5 bases and J by 3 bases, with 14 bases between the two germline ends. This CDR3 contains 14 residues. CDR3 nucleotides: TGTGCCAGCAGCCCGGGCAGGTCGCGCTACGAGCAGTACTTC. Protein sequence: CASSPGRSRYEQYF.

The V and J genes are TRBV6-5 and TRBJ1-2; D is possibly TRBD1 (6 bases). The CDR3 consists of 14 residues. Germline V gives CDR1 MNHEY, CDR2 SVGAGI. V was shortened by 5 bases and J by 2 bases, with 12 bases between the two germline ends. The CDR3 loop reads CASSPTRGNYGYTF. The CDR3 coding sequence is TGTGCCAGCAGTCCCACTAGGGGGAACTATGGCTACACCTTC.

The CDR3 spells CASSSPPWETQYF. DNA for the CDR3: TGTGCCAGCAGCTCTCCGCCATGGGAGACCCAGTACTTC. The V gene is TRBV9, the J gene TRBJ2-5; D is ambiguous. The CDR3 extends over 13 amino acids. V was cut by 4 bases and J by 5 bases, with 12 bases left in between. Germline V CDR1 and CDR2: SGDLS, YYNGEE.

The V gene is TRBV4-1, the J gene TRBJ1-2; D gene uncertain. CDR1 is MGHRA, CDR2 YSYEKL, per germline. This CDR3 has 12 amino acids. Trimming left V 0 bases short and J 7 bases short, with 6 bases between. CDR3 sequence: CASSQDVGGYTF. CDR3 nucleotides: TGCGCCAGCAGCCAAGATGTGGGTGGCTACACCTTC.

CDR3 region: CASSLVGRGNRNTIYF. The CDR3 DNA reads as TGTGCCAGCAGCTTAGTCGGGCGGGGGAATCGAAACACCATATATTTT. This rearrangement joins TRBV7-9 to TRBJ1-3; TRBD1 might be the D (5 bases). The V gene lost 1 base and the J gene lost 5 bases, with 15 bases spanning the gap. The germline V gene has CDR1 SEHNR and CDR2 FQNEAQ (reference sequence). The CDR3 is 16 amino acids.

The genes are TRBV4-2 and TRBJ2-7, with 9 bases matching TRBD2. Losses at the gene ends were 5 bases for V and 3 bases for J; bases not matched to a gene: 11. The CDR3 loop spans 16 amino acids. The germline V gene has CDR1 LGHNA and CDR2 YNFKEQ. The chain's CDR3 is CASSSPEGRGGYEQYF. The CDR3 DNA follows: TGTGCCAGCAGCTCACCAGAGGGGCGGGGGGGCTACGAGCAGTACTTC.

This sequence joins TRBV28 and TRBJ1-4; tentative D call: TRBD1 (6 bases). The V and J ends lost 5 bases and 0 bases respectively, with 13 bases between them. Germline assignment: CDR1 MDHEN and CDR2 SYDVKM. This CDR3 has 16 amino acids. Here the CDR3 DNA reads TGTGCCAGCAGTCCTCCTTACAGGGCAACTAATGAAAAACTGTTTTTT. It is translated as CASSPPYRATNEKLFF.

The rearrangement joins TRBV6-6 to TRBJ2-7, with 9 bases aligning to TRBD1. Germline V gives CDR1 MNHNY, CDR2 SVGAGI (reference sequence). This CDR3 comprises 14 residues. The J segment lost 3 bases and the V segment lost 6 bases, leaving 6 bases of the junction unmatched. The CDR3 loop reads CASRTGQGIYEQYF. CDR3 in DNA: TGTGCCAGCAGAACAGGACAGGGGATCTACGAGCAGTACTTC.

V is TRBV4-2 and J is TRBJ2-1; D possibly matches TRBD1 or TRBD2 (5 bases each). The CDR3 runs to 14 residues. CDR1 and CDR2 (germline): LGHNA, YNFKEQ. Trimming pared 3 bases from V and 9 bases from J, leaving 15 bases between. CDR3 nucleotide sequence: TGTGCCAGCAGCCACGGAGACGGTGGGGGTGAGCAGTTCTTC. It encodes CASSHGDGGGEQFF.

This sequence joins TRBV19 and TRBJ1-2, with 8 bases fitting TRBD1. This CDR3 has 15 residues. V lost 1 base and J lost 4; bases outside the gene matches: 5. Per germline, CDR1 LNHDA and CDR2 SQIVND (reference sequence). The CDR3 loop is CASSIANGQGYGYTF. Written as DNA, the CDR3 is TGTGCCAGTAGTATAGCCAACGGACAGGGCTATGGCTACACCTTC.